This is a list of T cell receptor beta chains from one sample in a study of technical replicates of blood from a handful of donors. The table came from immunoSEQ multiplex PCR; TCRdb's copy has only in-frame clones and leaves some out. The table lists some 79,000 clones, around 92% of them singletons, with over 0.35% in the top ten. The sample comprised T cells isolated from PBMCs. Receptor source: a human donor in good health. Some clones in this sample may be carry-over from other donors' samples. The CDR3 runs from the conserved cysteine through the conserved F or W. A D gene is named only where the DNA matches it firmly. Expanded clones get a size class; other rows say once, few or many, or leave the size out.

j_call v_call clone_size d_call cdr3_aa cdr3_nt
TRBJ1-1 TRBV5-8 - - CASSLGLSVADVAFF TGTGCCAGCAGCTTGGGACTGAGCGTCGCCGATGTAGCTTTCTTT
TRBJ2-5 TRBV7-6 - TRBD2 CASSLPTSGVQETQYF TGTGCCAGCAGCTTACCTACTAGCGGAGTCCAAGAGACCCAGTACTTC
TRBJ2-5 TRBV25-1 - TRBD2 CASSEKSGRVGTQYF TGTGCCAGCAGTGAAAAAAGCGGGAGAGTAGGGACCCAGTACTTC
TRBJ2-1 TRBV14 few TRBD2 CASSLRTSGRASDEQFF TGTGCCAGCAGCCTGCGGACTAGCGGGAGGGCCAGCGATGAGCAGTTCTTC
TRBJ1-1 TRBV30 - - CAWSVTGFSEAFF TGTGCCTGGAGTGTAACGGGTTTCTCTGAAGCTTTCTTT
TRBJ2-5 TRBV10-1 - TRBD1 CASSESSEDRIQETQYF TGCGCCAGCAGTGAGTCCTCCGAGGACAGGATTCAAGAGACCCAGTACTTC
TRBJ2-1 TRBV7-2 - - CASSPDLSSYNEQFF TGTGCCAGCAGCCCCGACTTAAGCTCCTACAATGAGCAGTTCTTC
TRBJ2-7 TRBV27 - - CASSGRTSYEQYF TGTGCCAGCAGTGGGCGGACATCCTACGAGCAGTACTTC
TRBJ1-1 TRBV5-5 once TRBD1 CASSLWTGRNTEAFF TGTGCCAGCAGCTTGTGGACAGGGAGGAACACTGAAGCTTTCTTT
TRBJ1-6 TRBV4-1 - TRBD1 CASRQQTGTNSPLHF TGCGCCAGCAGACAACAGACAGGGACTAATTCACCCCTCCACTTT
TRBJ1-2 TRBV7-2 - - CASSFSGNGYTF TGTGCCAGCAGCTTCTCAGGGAATGGCTACACCTTC
TRBJ1-2 TRBV5-5 - - CASSSLVSAGGLGYTF TGTGCCAGCAGTTCTCTGGTATCGGCGGGAGGGCTTGGCTACACCTTC
TRBJ2-7 TRBV29-1 - TRBD1 CSVRGRPGTTIYEQYF TGCAGCGTGAGGGGGCGGCCGGGGACGACCATCTACGAGCAGTACTTC
TRBJ2-2 TRBV4-2 - TRBD2 CASSQSSSGATGELFF TGTGCCAGCAGCCAAAGTTCTAGCGGGGCCACCGGGGAGCTGTTTTTT
TRBJ1-1 TRBV5-4 - - CASSLDRVLNTEAFF TGTGCCAGCAGCTTGGACAGGGTTCTGAACACTGAAGCTTTCTTT
TRBJ2-2 TRBV15 - - CATSRDQGELFF TGTGCCACCAGCAGAGATCAAGGGGAGCTGTTTTTT
TRBJ1-2 TRBV9 once - CASSARLGGTYGYTF TGTGCCAGCAGCGCCCGTCTGGGGGGGACCTATGGCTACACCTTC
TRBJ1-1 TRBV28 once - CATTQEANTEAFF TGTGCCACCACCCAGGAGGCGAACACTGAAGCTTTCTTT
TRBJ1-1 TRBV27 - - CASSSLWRNTEAFF TGTGCCAGCAGTTCCCTCTGGAGGAACACTGAAGCTTTCTTT
TRBJ2-7 TRBV7-6 - TRBD2 CASSLGLGLAGETGEQYF TGTGCCAGCAGCTTGGGGTTGGGACTAGCGGGAGAAACGGGCGAGCAGTACTTC
TRBJ2-3 TRBV7-3 - - CASSLSAYTDTQYF TGTGCCAGCAGCTTAAGTGCGTACACAGATACGCAGTATTTT
TRBJ1-3 TRBV4-1 - TRBD1 CASSQVVGGLIRNTIYF TGCGCCAGCAGCCAAGTCGTAGGGGGCTTAATAAGGAACACCATATATTTT
TRBJ2-3 TRBV27 - - CASSLSSRFSTDTQYF TGTGCCAGCAGTTTATCCTCCCGGTTTAGCACAGATACGCAGTATTTT
TRBJ1-2 TRBV10-3 - TRBD1 CAMLDRADGYTF TGTGCCATGTTGGACAGGGCAGATGGCTACACCTTC
TRBJ2-3 TRBV29-1 - TRBD2 CSVDGGSNADTQYF TGCAGCGTTGACGGCGGGAGTAACGCAGATACGCAGTATTTT
TRBJ1-2 TRBV29-1 - - CSVETNYGYTF TGCAGCGTTGAAACAAATTATGGCTACACCTTC
TRBJ2-7 TRBV10-3 - TRBD2 CAISEIAGGPSYEQYF TGTGCCATCAGTGAAATAGCGGGAGGCCCCTCCTACGAGCAGTACTTC
TRBJ1-1 TRBV6-6 - - CASSYSGVAFF TGTGCCAGCAGTTACTCAGGGGTAGCTTTCTTT
TRBJ2-7 TRBV11-2 - TRBD2 CASSLELAGESEQYF TGTGCCAGCAGCTTAGAACTAGCGGGAGAATCCGAGCAGTACTTC
TRBJ1-1 TRBV28 - - CASSFRYTEAFF TGTGCCAGCAGTTTTAGATACACTGAAGCTTTCTTT
TRBJ1-5 TRBV28 - - CASRLGGFNQPQHF TGTGCCAGCCGCCTAGGGGGTTTCAATCAGCCCCAGCATTTT
TRBJ2-7 TRBV7-2 - - CASSYSSGEQYF TGTGCCAGCAGCTATAGCTCGGGGGAGCAGTACTTC
TRBJ2-5 TRBV6-5 - - CASSLRETQYF TGTGCCAGCAGTCTCCGGGAGACCCAGTACTTC
TRBJ2-2 TRBV7-2 - TRBD2 CASSPTGGRGGSGELFF TGTGCCAGCAGCCCCACGGGCGGGCGGGGGGGATCCGGGGAGCTGTTTTTT
TRBJ1-1 TRBV10-3 - - CAIMSRVDGNTEAFF TGTGCCATCATGAGTCGGGTCGACGGGAACACTGAAGCTTTCTTT
TRBJ2-7 TRBV9 - - CASSVQPSVHEQYF TGTGCCAGCAGCGTACAGCCTAGCGTACACGAGCAGTACTTC
TRBJ2-7 TRBV5-7 - - CASSADSGTTYEQYF TGTGCCAGCAGCGCAGATAGCGGAACAACCTACGAGCAGTACTTC
TRBJ2-7 TRBV14 - TRBD2 CASSHVAGYYEQYF TGTGCCAGCAGCCACGTAGCGGGCTACTACGAGCAGTACTTC
TRBJ2-2 TRBV28 - - CASSLAGNTGELFF TGTGCCAGCAGTTTGGCTGGTAACACCGGGGAGCTGTTTTTT
TRBJ1-3 TRBV6-1 - - CASAGRVSSGNTIYF TGTGCCAGCGCCGGCCGGGTTAGCTCTGGAAACACCATATATTTT
TRBJ2-7 TRBV10-3 few - CAISESLGGGSYEQYF TGTGCCATCAGTGAGTCCCTGGGAGGGGGATCCTACGAGCAGTACTTC
TRBJ1-5 TRBV5-6 few TRBD1 CASSLRDRTNQPQHF TGTGCCAGCAGCTTGCGGGACAGGACCAATCAGCCCCAGCATTTT
TRBJ2-1 TRBV7-6 once TRBD2 CASRTSTEQFF TGTGCCAGCCGGACTAGTACTGAGCAGTTCTTC
TRBJ1-2 TRBV7-3 - TRBD1 CASTGDRVYGYTF TGTGCCAGCACGGGGGACAGAGTCTATGGCTACACCTTC
TRBJ2-2 TRBV5-1 - - CASSLALALSGELFF TGCGCCAGCAGCTTGGCGCTAGCTCTTTCTGGGGAGCTGTTTTTT
TRBJ1-5 TRBV7-9 - TRBD1 CASSRGQGGNQPQHF TGTGCCAGCAGCCGAGGACAGGGGGGAAATCAGCCCCAGCATTTT
TRBJ2-3 TRBV6-6 - TRBD1 CASSSLAGTGTQYF TGTGCCAGCAGTTCCCTCGCCGGGACAGGTACGCAGTATTTT
TRBJ2-7 TRBV5-8 - - CASMSGDGSYEQYF TGTGCCAGCATGTCCGGAGATGGCTCCTACGAGCAGTACTTC
TRBJ1-2 TRBV7-8 once - CASSLDSLQRAYGYTF TGTGCCAGCAGCTTAGATTCCCTTCAACGCGCCTATGGCTACACCTTC
TRBJ2-5 TRBV10-2 - TRBD1 CASSEGQETQYF TGCGCCAGCTCCGAGGGACAGGAGACCCAGTACTTC
TRBJ1-2 TRBV6-6 - TRBD1 CASSYIPGQGDGYTF TGTGCCAGCAGTTACATTCCGGGACAGGGAGACGGCTACACCTTC
TRBJ2-3 TRBV28 - TRBD2 CASSTSGTSGTDTQYF TGTGCCAGCAGTACCTCCGGGACTAGCGGCACAGATACGCAGTATTTT
TRBJ1-1 TRBV6-4 - - CASSEDSWGGTEAFF TGTGCCAGCAGTGAAGACAGTTGGGGAGGGACTGAAGCTTTCTTT
TRBJ2-4 TRBV9 - TRBD1 CASSPRTGENIQYF TGTGCCAGCAGCCCACGGACAGGTGAAAACATTCAGTACTTC
TRBJ1-4 TRBV6-6 - TRBD1 CASSYRGQGNEKLFF TGTGCCAGCAGTTACCGGGGACAGGGAAATGAAAAACTGTTTTTT
TRBJ2-1 TRBV15 - TRBD1 CATSGTGGYEQFF TGTGCCACCAGCGGGACAGGGGGATATGAGCAGTTCTTC
TRBJ2-7 TRBV19 - TRBD1 CASSETGTLDLFYEQYF TGTGCCAGCAGTGAGACAGGGACCTTAGACCTTTTCTACGAGCAGTACTTC
TRBJ2-7 TRBV7-8 - TRBD1 CASSLGDSFDYEQYF TGTGCCAGCAGCTTAGGGGACAGCTTCGACTACGAGCAGTACTTC
TRBJ1-2 TRBV21-1 few - CASSKEGDGYTF TGTGCCAGCAGCAAAGAAGGGGATGGCTACACCTTC